The clone carrying this T cell receptor beta chain came up many times. Its antigen remains unknown. Libraries of bulk TCR were made by previously described methods (with listed TCR primers). Each CDR3 protein gets one entry after TCRdb re-called the PCR reads with MiXCR. This table has tens of thousands of distinct CDR3 sequences, 20% to 25% appearing once. The junction had 3 bases not matched to a gene; V was cut back by 1 base and J by 4 bases. CDR1 and CDR2 from the germline V gene are LGHNA and YSLEER. The CDR3 has 14 residues. The record originates from a study of molecular identifiers for immune sequencing clone quantification. Findings and caveats of the study: For highly expanded clones, sizes could be underestimated when identical TCR molecules share a barcode. Detecting spiked Jurkat TCR RNA from one cell among some 990,000 naive cells was reportedly possible.

Sorting captured naive CD8 T cells as CD8+CD4-CCR7+CD45RA+. The clonotype comes from a human donor in good health. Some libraries in this study had Jurkat cell RNA spiked in. The sample taken for sequencing was naive CD8+ T cells from blood, with Jurkat cell RNA spiked in. The subset is: FACS-sorted CD8+CD4-CCR7+CD45RA+ naive T cells. The chain has TRBV4-3 and TRBJ2-7, with 8 bases identical to TRBD2. In DNA, the CDR3 is TGCGCCAGCAGCCAAGGTACTAGCGGTTACGAGCAGTACTTC. Its translation: CASSQGTSGYEQYF.